The 21 T cell receptor beta chains given below trace back to one sample, sequenced in a study of molecular identifiers for immune sequencing clone quantification. Each CDR3 protein is one row after TCRdb ran MiXCR on the PCR reads. The sample shows some 680,000 distinct CDR3 sequences, around 25% of them seen only once. The sequenced sample was naive CD8+ T cells from blood, with Jurkat cell RNA spiked in. The subset is: FACS-sorted CD8+CD4-CCR7+CD45RA+ naive T cells. The receptors stem from a human donor in good health. Some libraries in this study had Jurkat cell RNA spiked in.

The genes are TRBV7-8 and TRBJ2-7; 7 bases fit TRBD1. Germline-derived CDR1 and CDR2 are SGHVS and FQNEAQ. J gave up 3 bases and V 3 bases, and 5 bases lay outside the gene matches. CDR3 size: 14 residues. CDR3 protein: CASSFGQVDYEQYF. CDR3 coding DNA: TGTGCCAGCAGCTTTGGACAGGTAGACTACGAGCAGTACTTC. Full variable domain (missing parts from reference TRBV7-8 and TRBJ2-7): GAGVSQSPRYKVAKRGQDVALRCDPISGHVSLFWYQQALGQGPEFLTYFQNEAQLDKSGLPSDRFFAERPEGSVSTLKIQRTQQEDSAVYLCASSFGQVDYEQYFGPGTRLTVT.

This clonotype showed up many times. This chain links TRBV4-3 with TRBJ2-7; possibly TRBD1 or TRBD2 for D (5 bases each). Trimming removed 0 bases from V and 2 bases from J, with 11 bases in between. CDR1 and CDR2 from the germline V gene are LGHNA and YSLEER. The CDR3 contains 15 residues. CDR3 loop: CASSQDKGPAYEQYF. The CDR3 DNA is TGCGCCAGCAGCCAAGACAAGGGACCTGCCTACGAGCAGTACTTC.

This clonotype turned up a few times. The chain is built from TRBV11-2 and TRBJ1-1; D possibly corresponds to TRBD1 (6 bases). The CDR3 contains 14 residues. Germline assignment: CDR1 SGHAT and CDR2 FQNNGV. V was trimmed by 2 bases and J by 1 base, leaving 8 bases between them. In DNA, the CDR3 is TGTGCCAGCAGCTTACCGACAGGGAACACTGAAGCTTTCTTT. Translating gives CASSLPTGNTEAFF.

Concerning this clonotype itself: Just one base apart from a much larger clone, this may be a read error. V usage is TRBV4-1 and J usage is TRBJ1-5, with D maybe TRBD1 (6 bases). Between the trimmed V and J ends, which lost 4 bases and 0 bases, there was a span of 10 bases. The CDR3 contains 15 residues. Per the germline V gene, CDR1 is MGHRA and CDR2 is YSYEKL. As DNA, the CDR3 is TGCGCCAGCAGCCTTGGACAGTCTAGCAATCAGCCCCAGCATTTT. Translating gives CASSLGQSSNQPQHF.

The chain couples TRBV7-6 to TRBJ2-1; D unclear. Germline CDR1 SGHVS, CDR2 FNYEAQ. There are 13 residues in the CDR3. V was cut by 1 base and J by 10 bases, with 11 bases left in between. The chain's CDR3 is CASSLGFSNEQFF. CDR3 sequence (DNA): TGTGCCAGCAGCTTAGGGTTTAGCAACGAGCAGTTCTTC.

Concerning this clonotype: A much larger clone is a single base away; this may be a read error. This chain uses TRBV4-3 with TRBJ1-1, with 7 bases fitting TRBD1. This CDR3 is 15 amino acids long. The germline gives CDR1 LGHNA, CDR2 YSLEER. The CDR3 spells CASRETTGMNTVAFF. CDR3 sequence (DNA): TGCGCCAGCAGGGAAACGACAGGGATGAACACTGTAGCTTTCTTT.

This clonotype showed up many times. This rearrangement joins TRBV13 to TRBJ2-3; D ambiguous. CDR1 PRHDT and CDR2 FYEKMQ come from the germline V gene (reference sequence). This CDR3 is built from 13 residues. V was trimmed by 4 bases and J by 0 bases, leaving 5 bases between them. CDR3 region: CASSSYSTDTQYF. Written as DNA, the CDR3 is TGTGCCAGCAGCTCCTATAGCACAGATACGCAGTATTTT.

This clonotype appeared many times. This chain joins TRBV7-2 and TRBJ2-6; D remains ambiguous. The CDR3 loop spans 16 amino acids. Trimming stripped 5 bases from V and 0 bases from J, with 11 bases between. The germline CDR1 and CDR2 sequences are SGHTA and FQGNSA. The CDR3 coding sequence is TGTGCCAGCAGCCCCGTTAGTAGCTCTGGGGCCAACGTCCTGACTTTC. Protein product: CASSPVSSSGANVLTF.

This clonotype showed up just a few times. This chain uses TRBV19 with TRBJ2-1; D remains ambiguous. The CDR3 consists of 13 residues. Deletions cut 6 bases from V and 5 bases from J, with 11 bases between. Germline CDR1 and CDR2: LNHDA and SQIVND (reference sequence). In nucleotides, the CDR3 is TGTGCCAGTAGCGAGTTAGATCACAATGAGCAGTTCTTC. It codes for CASSELDHNEQFF.

This clonotype was seen many times. The rearrangement joins TRBV6-2 or TRBV6-3 to TRBJ1-5; weak D call: TRBD1 (5 bases). Deletions cut 6 bases from V and 4 bases from J, with 16 bases between. Per the germline V gene, CDR1 is MNHEY and CDR2 is SVGEGT. The CDR3 loop spans 15 amino acids. CDR3 sequence: CASRQTGGENQPQHF. The CDR3 DNA sequence: TGTGCCAGCAGGCAGACGGGGGGAGAAAATCAGCCCCAGCATTTT.

Only a few counts were recorded for this clonotype. The chain combines TRBV19 with TRBJ1-5; TRBD1 agrees at 7 bases. J was trimmed by 4 bases and V by 5 bases; bases with no gene match: 8. Germline CDR1 LNHDA, CDR2 SQIVND (reference sequence). CDR3 length equals 15 residues. CDR3 nucleotide sequence: TGTGCCAGTAGTGCTGGGGACAGCTTTAATCAGCCCCAGCATTTT. This translates into CASSAGDSFNQPQHF.

This clonotype was counted at least ten times. The V and J genes are TRBV7-9 and TRBJ2-3; the match to TRBD2 covers 8 bases. Trimming cost V 5 bases and J 1 base; bases outside gene matches: 8. The CDR3 has 16 amino acids. Germline values: CDR1 SEHNR, CDR2 FQNEAQ (reference sequence). CDR3 DNA: TGTGCCAGCAGCCCTCTGACTAGCGCAGGCACAGATACGCAGTATTTT. As protein: CASSPLTSAGTDTQYF. Filled out from reference TRBV7-9 and TRBJ2-3, the complete variable domain reads DTGVSQNPRHKITKRGQNVTFRCDPISEHNRLYWYRQTLGQGPEFLTYFQNEAQLEKSRLLSDRFSAERPKGSFSTLEIQRTEQGDSAMYLCASSPLTSAGTDTQYFGPGTRLTVL.

V usage is TRBV6-2 or TRBV6-3 and J usage is TRBJ2-5; D may be TRBD2 (7 bases). V was cut by 5 bases and J by 5 bases, with 15 bases left in between. Germline V gene lookup returns CDR1 MNHEY and CDR2 SVGEGT. This CDR3 spans 14 amino acids. DNA for the CDR3: TGTGCCAGCAGTACCCCGGGGGGCCAGGAGACCCAGTACTTC. Protein product: CASSTPGGQETQYF.

In this sample, this clonotype turned up many times. This rearrangement joins TRBV3-1 to TRBJ1-2; D gene uncertain. The germline V gene has CDR1 LGHDT and CDR2 YNNKEL (reference sequence). V gave up 5 bases and J gave up 0 bases, with 13 bases separating them. CDR3 length: 15 residues. The CDR3 region is CASSSGRRANYGYTF. The DNA of the CDR3 is TGTGCCAGCAGCTCTGGGCGCCGTGCTAACTATGGCTACACCTTC. The full variable domain, in which reference TRBV3-1 and TRBJ1-2 provide the parts outside the CDR3, is DTAVSQTPKYLVTQMGNDKSIKCEQNLGHDTMYWYKQDSKKFLKIMFSYNNKELIINETVPNRFSPKSPDKAHLNLHINSLELGDSAVYFCASSSGRRANYGYTFGSGTRLTVV.

This chain links TRBV6-5 with TRBJ1-6; D possibly corresponds to TRBD1 (5 bases). This CDR3 region has 15 residues. The germline V and J ends were trimmed by 6 bases and 3 bases, with 12 bases remaining between them. Germline CDR1 is MNHEY and CDR2 is SVGAGI. The CDR3 DNA reads as TGTGCCAGCAGGATAGACAGAAACTATAATTCACCCCTCCACTTT. It is translated as CASRIDRNYNSPLHF.

This clonotype was found many times. The chain combines TRBV28 with TRBJ2-3; TRBD1 agrees at 10 bases. With V trimmed by 2 bases and J by 1 base, 9 bases remained unmatched. There are 18 residues in the CDR3. Germline V gene lookup returns CDR1 MDHEN and CDR2 SYDVKM. CDR3 in DNA: TGTGCCAGCAGTTTAGGACAGGGGGGCAGCATTGGCACAGATACGCAGTATTTT. Encoded protein: CASSLGQGGSIGTDTQYF. The full variable domain, rest sourced from reference TRBV28 and TRBJ2-3, is DVKVTQSSRYLVKRTGEKVFLECVQDMDHENMFWYRQDPGLGLRLIYFSYDVKMKEKGDIPEGYSVSREKKERFSLILESASTNQTSMYLCASSLGQGGSIGTDTQYFGPGTRLTVL.

In its sample, this clonotype was seen a few times. The chain carries TRBV23-1 and TRBJ2-7; D call uncertain. Being an ORF, TRBV23-1 has a function that is uncertain. The CDR3 runs to 16 residues. Trimming took 1 base from V and 2 from J, leaving 15 bases between them. CDR3 in DNA: TGCGCCAGCAGTCAATGGATCCCCATTTCCGCCTACGAGCAGTACTTC. Residues: CASSQWIPISAYEQYF.

V is TRBV2 and J is TRBJ2-5; no firm D call. The CDR3 length is 16 residues. Germline V gene sequence: CDR1 SNHLY, CDR2 FYNNEI. The V gene lost 3 bases and the J gene lost 2 bases, with 16 bases spanning the gap. The CDR3 region is CASSDMGRSLQETQYF. The DNA for the CDR3 is TGTGCCAGCAGTGATATGGGAAGGAGCCTACAAGAGACCCAGTACTTC.

CDR3 protein: CASSQEIQLLYGYTF. The DNA of the CDR3 is TGTGCCAGCAGCCAGGAGATTCAGTTACTTTATGGCTACACCTTC. This rearrangement joins TRBV4-2 to TRBJ1-2; D not certain. Germline V CDR1 and CDR2: LGHNA, YNFKEQ. V was clipped by 3 bases and J by 5 bases, with 16 bases between them. This CDR3 has 15 amino acids.

As regards this clonotype: At one boundary the junction diverges from the germline segment, which might be a read error. The chain links TRBV20-1 to TRBJ1-1, with D maybe TRBD1 (5 bases). The length of the CDR3 is 16 residues. The germline gives CDR1 DFQATT, CDR2 SNEGSKA (reference sequence). The CDR3: CSAESDSGLLDTKAFF. The DNA of the CDR3 is TGCAGTGCAGAAAGTGATTCAGGGCTCCTTGACACTAAAGCTTTCTTT.

For this clonotype: A read error may produce the germline difference seen at one junction end. V and J are TRBV28 and TRBJ2-7, with unresolved D. Germline V gives CDR1 MDHEN, CDR2 SYDVKM. The CDR3 sequence is 13 residues long. CDR3 loop: CAGSSKIDYEQYF. The DNA for the CDR3 is TGCGCCGGCAGTTCTAAGATCGACTACGAGCAGTACTTC.